This record covers a single T cell receptor beta chain. Its antigen is still unknown. Study processing details: Junction-only sequences without quality scores came from ImmunoSEQ, so filtering differed. The protocol was immunoSEQ multiplex PCR, while the TCRdb copy is restricted to in-frame clones and leaves out a portion. V and J calls and clone size are as listed in that table; D and trimming were resolved from the DNA. The table includes about 2.1 million clones, 93% detected once. CD45RO negativity and positive selection for CCR7 defined naive CD8 cells, a population that excluded terminally differentiated effector memory CD45RA+ cells. This sample is part of a study of shared clonotypes between healthy human individuals. Study-level findings and limits: It was the non-shared clonotypes that had lower generation probabilities than clonotypes shared by all four donors. What naive subsets generally showed was a larger estimated richness than memory subsets showed. A few donors had 4% to 6.5% of their naive CD4 clonotypes in common.

The CDR3 covers 13 residues. The V end lost 5 bases, the J end lost 4 bases, and 11 bases lay between the germline ends. Germline CDR1 and CDR2: SGHNT and YENEEA. The rearrangement uses TRBV11-3 and TRBJ2-5, with a weak D call TRBD1 (5 bases). This TCR derives from a man aged 18 to 35 in good health. Some clones in this sample may be carry-over from other donors' samples. Sequences were obtained from naive CD8+ T cells from PBMCs. CDR3 nucleotides: TGTGCCAGCAGCAGGGGAAAGGGAGAGACCCAGTACTTC. This gives the protein CASSRGKGETQYF.